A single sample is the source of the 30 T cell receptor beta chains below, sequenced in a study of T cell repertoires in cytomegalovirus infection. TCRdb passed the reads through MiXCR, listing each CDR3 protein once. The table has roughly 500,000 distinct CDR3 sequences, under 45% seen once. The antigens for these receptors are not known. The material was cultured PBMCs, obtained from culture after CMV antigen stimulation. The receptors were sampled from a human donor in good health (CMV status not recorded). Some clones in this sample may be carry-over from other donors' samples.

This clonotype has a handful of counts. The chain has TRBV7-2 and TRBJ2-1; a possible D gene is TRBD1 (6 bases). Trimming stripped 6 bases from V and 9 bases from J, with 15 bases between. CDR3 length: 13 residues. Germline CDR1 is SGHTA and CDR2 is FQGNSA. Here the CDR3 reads CASSSTGLTEQFF. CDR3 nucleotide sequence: TGTGCCAGCAGTTCCACAGGGTTGACTGAGCAGTTCTTC.

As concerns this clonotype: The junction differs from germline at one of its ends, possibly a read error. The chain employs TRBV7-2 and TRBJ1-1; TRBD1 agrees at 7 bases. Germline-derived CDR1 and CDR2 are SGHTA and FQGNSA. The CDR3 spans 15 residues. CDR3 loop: CASSSRTGVNIEAFF. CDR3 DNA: TGTGCCAGCAGCTCCCGTACAGGGGTGAACATTGAAGCTTTCTTT.

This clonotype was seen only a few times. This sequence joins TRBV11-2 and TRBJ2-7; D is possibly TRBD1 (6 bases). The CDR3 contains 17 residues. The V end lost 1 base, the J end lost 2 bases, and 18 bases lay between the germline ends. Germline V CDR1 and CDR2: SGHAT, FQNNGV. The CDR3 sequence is CASSLARRGKMPYEQYF. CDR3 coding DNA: TGTGCCAGCAGCTTAGCCCGCAGGGGAAAAATGCCCTACGAGCAGTACTTC.

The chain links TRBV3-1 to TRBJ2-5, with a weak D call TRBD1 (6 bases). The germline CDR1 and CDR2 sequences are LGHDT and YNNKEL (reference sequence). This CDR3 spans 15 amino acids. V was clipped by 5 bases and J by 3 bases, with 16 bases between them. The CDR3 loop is CASSSHFRGEETQYF. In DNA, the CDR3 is TGTGCCAGCAGCTCCCACTTCAGGGGTGAAGAGACCCAGTACTTC.

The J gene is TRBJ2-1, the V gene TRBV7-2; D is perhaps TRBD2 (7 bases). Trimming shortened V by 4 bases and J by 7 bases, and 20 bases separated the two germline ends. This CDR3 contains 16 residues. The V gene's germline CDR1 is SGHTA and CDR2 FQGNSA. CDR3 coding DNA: TGTGCCAGCAGCTCCGGACAGACAGCGGGGCATAATGAGCAGTTCTTC. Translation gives CASSSGQTAGHNEQFF.

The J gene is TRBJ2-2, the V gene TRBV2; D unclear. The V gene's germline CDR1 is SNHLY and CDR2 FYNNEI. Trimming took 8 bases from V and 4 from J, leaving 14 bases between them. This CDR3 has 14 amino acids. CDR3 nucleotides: TGTGCCAGCTGTCGTGGGGTCCGCACCGGGGAGCTGTTTTTT. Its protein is CASCRGVRTGELFF.

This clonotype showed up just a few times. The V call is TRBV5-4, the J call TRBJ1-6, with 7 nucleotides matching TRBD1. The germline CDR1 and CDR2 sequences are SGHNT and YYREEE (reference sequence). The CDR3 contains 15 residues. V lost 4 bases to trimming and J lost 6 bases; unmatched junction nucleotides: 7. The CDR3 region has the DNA TGTGCCAGCAGCATACAGGGGTTGGCTAATTCACCCCTCCACTTT. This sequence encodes CASSIQGLANSPLHF.

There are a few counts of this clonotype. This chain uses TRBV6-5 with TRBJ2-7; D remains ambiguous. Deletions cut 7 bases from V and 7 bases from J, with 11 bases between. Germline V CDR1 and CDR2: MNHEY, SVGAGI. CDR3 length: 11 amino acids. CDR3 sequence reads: CASNQPGEQYF. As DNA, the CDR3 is TGTGCCAGCAATCAACCTGGGGAGCAGTACTTC.

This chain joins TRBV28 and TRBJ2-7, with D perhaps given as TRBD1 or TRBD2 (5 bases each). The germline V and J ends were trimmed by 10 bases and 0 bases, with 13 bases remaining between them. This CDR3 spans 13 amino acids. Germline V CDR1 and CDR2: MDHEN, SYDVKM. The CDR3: CATGTGRSYEQYF. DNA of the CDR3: TGTGCCACCGGGACCGGCCGCTCCTACGAGCAGTACTTC.

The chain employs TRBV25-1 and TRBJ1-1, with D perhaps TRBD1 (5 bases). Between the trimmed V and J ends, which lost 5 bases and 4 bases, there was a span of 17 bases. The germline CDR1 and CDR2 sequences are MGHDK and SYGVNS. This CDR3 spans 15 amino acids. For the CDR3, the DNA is TGTGCCAGCAGTCTCGGGCTGGGGGGGGTCACTGAAGCTTTCTTT. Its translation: CASSLGLGGVTEAFF.

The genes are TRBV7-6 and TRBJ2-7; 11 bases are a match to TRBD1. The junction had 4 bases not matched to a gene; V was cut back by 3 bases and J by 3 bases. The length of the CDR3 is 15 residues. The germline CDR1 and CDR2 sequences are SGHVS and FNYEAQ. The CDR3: CASSFGQGANYEQYF. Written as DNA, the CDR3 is TGTGCCAGCAGCTTCGGACAGGGGGCGAACTACGAGCAGTACTTC.

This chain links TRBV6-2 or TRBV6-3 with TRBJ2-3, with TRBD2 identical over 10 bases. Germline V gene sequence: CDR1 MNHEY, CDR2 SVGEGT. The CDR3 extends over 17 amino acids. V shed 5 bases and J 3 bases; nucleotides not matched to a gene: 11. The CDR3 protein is CASSQRRLAGETDTQYF. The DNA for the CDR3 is TGTGCCAGCAGTCAAAGAAGGCTAGCGGGGGAAACAGATACGCAGTATTTT.

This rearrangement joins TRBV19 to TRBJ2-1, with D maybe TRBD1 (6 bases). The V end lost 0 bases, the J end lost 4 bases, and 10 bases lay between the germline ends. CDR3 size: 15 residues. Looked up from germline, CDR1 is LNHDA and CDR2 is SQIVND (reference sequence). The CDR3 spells CASSIDRDKYNEQFF. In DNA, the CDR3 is TGTGCCAGTAGTATAGATAGGGACAAATACAATGAGCAGTTCTTC.

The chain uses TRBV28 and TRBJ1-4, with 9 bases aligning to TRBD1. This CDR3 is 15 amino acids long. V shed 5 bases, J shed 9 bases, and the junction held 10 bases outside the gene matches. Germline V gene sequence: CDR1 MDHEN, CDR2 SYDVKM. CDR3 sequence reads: CASSVTQGARKKLFF. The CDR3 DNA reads TGTGCCAGCAGTGTAACACAGGGGGCTCGGAAAAAACTGTTTTTT.

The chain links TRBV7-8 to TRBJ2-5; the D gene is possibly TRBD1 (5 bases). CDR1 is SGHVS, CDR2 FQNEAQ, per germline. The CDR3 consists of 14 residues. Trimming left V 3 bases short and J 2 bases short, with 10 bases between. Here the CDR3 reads CASSFRQYQETQYF. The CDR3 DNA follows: TGTGCCAGCAGCTTTCGACAGTATCAAGAGACCCAGTACTTC.

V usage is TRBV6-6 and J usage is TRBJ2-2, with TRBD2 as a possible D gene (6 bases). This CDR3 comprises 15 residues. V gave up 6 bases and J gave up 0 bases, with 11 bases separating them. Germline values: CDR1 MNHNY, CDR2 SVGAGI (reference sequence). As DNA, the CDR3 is TGTGCCAGCAGCCAGTCTAGCGCGAACACCGGGGAGCTGTTTTTT. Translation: CASSQSSANTGELFF.

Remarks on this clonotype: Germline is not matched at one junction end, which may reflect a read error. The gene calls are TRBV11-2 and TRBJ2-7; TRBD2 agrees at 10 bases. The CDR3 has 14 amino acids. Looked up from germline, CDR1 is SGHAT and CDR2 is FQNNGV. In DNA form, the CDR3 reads TGTGCCAGCAGCTACCTAGCGGGAGCCTACGAGCAGTGCTTC. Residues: CASSYLAGAYEQCF.

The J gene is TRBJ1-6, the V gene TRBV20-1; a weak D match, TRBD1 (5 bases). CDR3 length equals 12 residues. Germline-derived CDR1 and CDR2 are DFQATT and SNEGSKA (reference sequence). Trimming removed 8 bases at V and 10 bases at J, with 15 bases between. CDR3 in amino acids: CSSGGGGSPLHF. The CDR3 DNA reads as TGCAGTTCGGGGGGGGGGGGGTCACCCCTCCACTTT.

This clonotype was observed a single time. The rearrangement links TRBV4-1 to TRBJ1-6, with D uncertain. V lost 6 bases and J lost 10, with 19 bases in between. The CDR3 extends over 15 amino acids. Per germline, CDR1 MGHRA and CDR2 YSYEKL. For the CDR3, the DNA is TGCGCCAGCAGGACGGTCGGGTCCCGGGGATCACCCCTCCACTTT. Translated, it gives CASRTVGSRGSPLHF.

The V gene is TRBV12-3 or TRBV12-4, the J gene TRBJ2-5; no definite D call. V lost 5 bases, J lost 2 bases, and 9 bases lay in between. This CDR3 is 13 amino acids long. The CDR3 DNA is TGTGCCAGCAGTCTCCGGTCACAAGAGACCCAGTACTTC. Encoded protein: CASSLRSQETQYF.

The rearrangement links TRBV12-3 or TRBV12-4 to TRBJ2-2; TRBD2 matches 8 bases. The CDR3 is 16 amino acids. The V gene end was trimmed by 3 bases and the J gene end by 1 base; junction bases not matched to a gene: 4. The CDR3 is CASSLSLAGNTGELFF. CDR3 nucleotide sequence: TGTGCCAGCAGTTTGAGCCTAGCGGGGAACACCGGGGAGCTGTTTTTT.

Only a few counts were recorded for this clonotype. CDR3 region: CASAPGGTTYEQYF. The CDR3 DNA reads TGTGCTAGTGCCCCGGGAGGAACTACCTACGAGCAGTACTTC. This chain uses TRBV12-5 with TRBJ2-7; 7 nucleotides align to TRBD2. V lost 7 bases, J lost 2 bases, and 8 bases stayed unmatched. In germline, CDR1 is LGHNT, CDR2 FRNRAP. The CDR3 is made up of 14 amino acids.

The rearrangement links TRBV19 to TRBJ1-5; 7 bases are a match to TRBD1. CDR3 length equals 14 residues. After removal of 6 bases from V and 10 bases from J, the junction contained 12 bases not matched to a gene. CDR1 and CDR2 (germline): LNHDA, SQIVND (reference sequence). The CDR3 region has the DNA TGTGCCAGTAGGAGGGACAGTCCCATCAGCCCCCAGCATTTT. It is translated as CASRRDSPISPQHF. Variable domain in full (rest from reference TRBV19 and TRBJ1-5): DGGITQSPKYLFRKEGQNVTLSCEQNLNHDAMYWYRQDPGQGLRLIYYSQIVNDFQKGDIAEGYSVSREKKESFPLTVTSAQKNPTAFYLCASRRDSPISPQHFGDGTRLSIL.

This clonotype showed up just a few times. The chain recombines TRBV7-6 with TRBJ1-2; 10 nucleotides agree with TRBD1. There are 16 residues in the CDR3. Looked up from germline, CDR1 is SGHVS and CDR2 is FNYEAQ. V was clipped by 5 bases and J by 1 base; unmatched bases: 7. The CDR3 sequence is CASSAGTGVLNYGYTF. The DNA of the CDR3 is TGTGCCAGCAGCGCCGGGACAGGGGTACTTAACTATGGCTACACCTTC. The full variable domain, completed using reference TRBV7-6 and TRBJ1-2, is GAGVSQSPRYKVTKRGQDVALRCDPISGHVSLYWYRQALGQGPEFLTYFNYEAQQDKSGLPNDRFSAERPEGSISTLTIQRTEQRDSAMYRCASSAGTGVLNYGYTFGSGTRLTVV.

Here the CDR3 DNA reads TGCGCCAGCAGCTCAGAAACGACAGACACCTACGAGCAGTACTTC. It specifies CASSSETTDTYEQYF. The chain links TRBV5-1 to TRBJ2-7, with a tentative D call TRBD1 (5 bases). Trimming pared 3 bases from V and 2 bases from J, leaving 15 bases between. Germline V gene sequence: CDR1 SGHRS, CDR2 YFSETQ. The CDR3 contains 15 residues. Full variable domain (outside the CDR3, taken from reference TRBV5-1 and TRBJ2-7): KAGVTQTPRYLIKTRGQQVTLSCSPISGHRSVSWYQQTPGQGLQFLFEYFSETQRNKGNFPGRFSGRQFSNSRSEMNVSTLELGDSALYLCASSSETTDTYEQYFGPGTRLTVT.

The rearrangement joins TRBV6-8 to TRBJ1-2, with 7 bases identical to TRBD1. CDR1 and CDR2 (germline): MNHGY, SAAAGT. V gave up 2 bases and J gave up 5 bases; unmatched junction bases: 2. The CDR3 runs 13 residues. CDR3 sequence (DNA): TGTGCCAGCAGTTACGACAGGGCGTATGGCTACACCTTC. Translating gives CASSYDRAYGYTF.

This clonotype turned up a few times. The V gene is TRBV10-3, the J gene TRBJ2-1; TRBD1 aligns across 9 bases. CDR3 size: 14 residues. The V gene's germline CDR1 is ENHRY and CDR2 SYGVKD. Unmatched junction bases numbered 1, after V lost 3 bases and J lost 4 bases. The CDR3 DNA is TGTGCCATCAGTGACGGACAGGGGTACAATGAGCAGTTCTTC. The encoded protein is CAISDGQGYNEQFF.

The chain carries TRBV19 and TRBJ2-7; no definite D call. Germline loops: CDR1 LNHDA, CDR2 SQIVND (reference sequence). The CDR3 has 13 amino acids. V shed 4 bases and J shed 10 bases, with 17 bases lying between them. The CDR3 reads CASSSGPRLLQYF. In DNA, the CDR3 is TGTGCCAGTAGTAGCGGACCCCGTCTACTCCAGTACTTC.

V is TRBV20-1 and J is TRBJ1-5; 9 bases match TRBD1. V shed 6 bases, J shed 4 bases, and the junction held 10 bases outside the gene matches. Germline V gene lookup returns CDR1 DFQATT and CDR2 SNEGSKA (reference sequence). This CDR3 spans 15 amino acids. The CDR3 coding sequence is TGCAGTGCCCGAGACCTGACAGGGGGTAATCAGCCCCAGCATTTT. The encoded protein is CSARDLTGGNQPQHF.

Here the CDR3 DNA reads TGTGCCAGCAGTTTCAACCTTCCGGGACAGGGTACGTCCTACGAGCAGTACTTC. The encoded protein is CASSFNLPGQGTSYEQYF. The gene calls are TRBV6-5 and TRBJ2-7, with 9 bases aligning to TRBD1. Germline V gene lookup returns CDR1 MNHEY and CDR2 SVGAGI. V dropped 4 bases and J dropped 1; count of bases not matched to a gene: 14. This CDR3 is 18 amino acids long.